This is a list of T cell receptor beta chains from one sample in a study of blood T cells in healthy people across ages. In TCRdb, the 5' RACE reads were re-called with MiXCR into one record per CDR3 protein. The table lists under 1 million distinct CDR3 sequences, more than 40% of them singletons. The specimen sequenced was blood. All receptors come from a man between 60 and 75 years old in good health. CDR3s include the opening cysteine and the closing phenylalanine or tryptophan. A D gene is named only where the DNA matches it firmly.

>TRBV7-9|TRBJ1-4|NA
CASSLVHGEKLFF
>TRBV9|TRBJ2-5|NA
CASSVSTEQETQYF
>TRBV7-9|TRBJ2-1|NA
CASSLDGGPLNEQFF
>TRBV5-1|TRBJ2-1|NA
CASSRLNEQFF
>TRBV6-1|TRBJ2-3|TRBD2
CASSEALLASGSTDTQYF
>TRBV29-1|TRBJ2-1|TRBD1
CSVGGQGSYNEQFF
>TRBV27|TRBJ2-6|NA
CASSNPGANVLTF
>TRBV7-3|TRBJ2-3|NA
CASSPSAGSDTQYF
>TRBV11-3|TRBJ2-1|TRBD2
CASSLGGVGYNEQFF
>TRBV3-1|TRBJ1-2|NA
CASSPLQANYGYTF
>TRBV6-2/TRBV6-3|TRBJ1-5|TRBD1
CASQTQGAGNQPQHF
>TRBV2|TRBJ2-1|NA
CASSDYPRSYNEQFF
>TRBV20-1|TRBJ2-5|TRBD2
CSAFRLAGPSGQETQYF
>TRBV2|TRBJ2-4|NA
CASSGGGRAKNIQYF
>TRBV7-2|NA|NA
CASSSGGGTQETQFF
>TRBV3-1|TRBJ1-1|NA
CASSQPLQWGTEAFF
>TRBV6-5|TRBJ2-7|NA
CASRSLGGGPYEQYF
>TRBV11-3|TRBJ1-2|NA
CASSLAGGVDGYTF
>TRBV5-6|TRBJ2-7|NA
CASSLVGGVYEQYF
>TRBV5-1|TRBJ1-2|TRBD1
CASSLNTPMGQGTYYGYTF
>TRBV7-8|TRBJ2-2|NA
CASSLALLVSFGELFF
>TRBV5-6|TRBJ2-1|NA
CASSLFVGVSYNEQFF
>TRBV20-1|TRBJ2-4|NA
CSATRAGQTLAKNIQYF
>TRBV2|TRBJ1-4|TRBD1
CASRKGQGEHNEKLFF
>TRBV12-3/TRBV12-4|TRBJ2-5|NA
CASSTGTLGRETQYF
>TRBV30|TRBJ2-1|NA
CAWSHGVYEQFF
>TRBV7-2|TRBJ1-4|NA
CASSSHREKLFF
>TRBV7-2|TRBJ1-2|NA
CASSSQGGGYGYTF
>TRBV5-5|TRBJ2-5|NA
CASSLTSTQETQYF
>TRBV10-1|TRBJ2-6|TRBD1
CASSDPGQRVSGANVLTF
>TRBV6-1|TRBJ2-7|TRBD2
CASSDLPKWTSGSSSYEQYF
>TRBV7-3|TRBJ2-2|NA
CASSLNPSRIGELFF
>TRBV12-3/TRBV12-4|TRBJ2-5|NA
CASRKRIQETQYF
>TRBV19|TRBJ2-3|NA
CASSGGPRGVTQYF
>TRBV7-2|TRBJ2-7|NA
CASSLVVSDLRYTQYF
>TRBV27|TRBJ1-6|NA
CASSSTPPGSPLHF
>TRBV7-3|TRBJ2-2|NA
CASSPGQTSIWAGELFF
>TRBV11-2|TRBJ2-5|NA
CASTHTQETETQYF
>TRBV29-1|TRBJ2-7|NA
CSVGTGPYSYEQYF
>TRBV3-1|NA|NA
CASSQTGANSYEQYF
>TRBV7-9|TRBJ2-3|NA
CASSLGLGAGDTQYF
>TRBV5-4|TRBJ2-7|NA
CASSYADGSYEQYF
>TRBV7-2|TRBJ2-3|NA
CASSLRPGTPSTGTQYF
>TRBV5-1|TRBJ2-1|NA
CASSFDREQFF
>TRBV3-1|TRBJ2-7|TRBD2
CASSRPAGESEQYF
>TRBV10-3|TRBJ1-1|NA
CAPRARTEAFF
>TRBV30|TRBJ1-2|NA
CAWSMGYGYTF
>TRBV29-1|TRBJ2-3|TRBD2
CSVEVTSGGAIDTQYF
>TRBV6-2/TRBV6-3|TRBJ1-5|NA
CASNPMLSNQPQHF
>TRBV7-2|TRBJ2-5|NA
CASSIVKEETQYF
>TRBV7-2|NA|TRBD1
CASSQGQGTYRETQYF
>TRBV15|TRBJ2-5|NA
CATSRDLKETQYF
>TRBV10-1|TRBJ2-7|TRBD2
CASSEDPSGSSYEQYF
>TRBV4-3|TRBJ2-7|NA
CASSQGEGSGYEQYF